One and the same sample provided the 18 T cell receptor beta chains below, sequenced in a study of blood T cell repertoires in COVID-19. Using immunoSEQ multiplex PCR, the repertoire was profiled, and TCRdb retains in-frame clones only, with some absent. This table has around 170,000 clones, roughly three quarters appearing once. Sequenced: peripheral blood. These TCRs come from a woman aged 80 or over with COVID-19, enrolled during active disease.

This sequence joins TRBV2 and TRBJ2-4; 8 bases agree with TRBD2. Trimming removed 6 bases from V and 9 bases from J; junction bases left unmatched: 10. The CDR3 has 14 amino acids. Germline-derived CDR1 and CDR2 are SNHLY and FYNNEI. The DNA for the CDR3 is TGTGCCAGCAGGGTGAGCGGGGGTTTGGCCATTCAGTACTTC. This translates into CASRVSGGLAIQYF.

The chain recombines TRBV3-1 (or the pseudogene TRBV3-2) with TRBJ1-2; D perhaps matches TRBD1 (5 bases). The CDR3 has 15 amino acids. The germline V gene has CDR1 LGHDT and CDR2 YNNKEL (reference sequence). Trimming took 4 bases from V and 4 from J, leaving 16 bases between them. DNA of the CDR3: TGTGCCAGCAGCCGGGATGCGAGACAGTCCTATGGCTACACCTTC. It yields the protein CASSRDARQSYGYTF.

This chain uses TRBV5-4 with TRBJ1-2, with 10 bases identical to TRBD1. Per germline, CDR1 SGHNT and CDR2 YYREEE (reference sequence). This CDR3 contains 14 residues. With 4 bases clipped from V and 5 bases from J, the junction kept 5 bases outside the gene matches. The CDR3 protein is CASSIPGQGYGYTF. The CDR3 DNA is TGTGCCAGCAGCATACCGGGACAGGGGTATGGCTACACCTTC.

The gene calls are TRBV3-1 (or the pseudogene TRBV3-2) and TRBJ2-1; the match to TRBD2 covers 15 bases. The trim removed 3 bases at V and 1 base at J, leaving 10 bases unmatched. In germline, CDR1 is LGHDT, CDR2 YNNKEL (reference sequence). The CDR3 runs 20 residues. For the CDR3, the DNA is TGTGCCAGCAGCCACACCTCGGGACTAGCGGGGGGCCGATCCTACAATGAGCAGTTCTTC. Protein product: CASSHTSGLAGGRSYNEQFF.

This chain uses TRBV11-2 with TRBJ2-1, with D perhaps matching TRBD2 (6 bases). V dropped 0 bases and J dropped 5 bases, with 14 bases sitting between them. CDR3 length equals 16 residues. Germline lookup yields CDR1 SGHAT and CDR2 FQNNGV. The DNA for the CDR3 is TGTGCCAGCAGCTTAGAATCGGAGGGCCACCACAATGAGCAGTTCTTC. It translates to CASSLESEGHHNEQFF.

The V gene is TRBV5-1, the J gene TRBJ2-5; TRBD2 agrees at 12 bases. This CDR3 has 16 amino acids. The germline V gene encodes CDR1 SGHRS and CDR2 YFSETQ. V lost 4 bases, J lost 1 base, and 5 bases stayed unmatched. CDR3: CASSRGLAGPQETQYF. The CDR3 nucleotides are TGCGCCAGCAGCCGTGGACTAGCGGGGCCCCAAGAGACCCAGTACTTC.

This CDR3 reads CASRIINEQFF. CDR3 DNA: TGTGCCAGCAGAATAATTAATGAGCAGTTCTTC. This chain connects TRBV25-1 to TRBJ2-1; D uncertain. The CDR3 is 11 amino acids. Trimming removed 6 bases at V and 7 bases at J, with 7 bases between. Germline CDR1 reads MGHDK; CDR2 reads SYGVNS.

V is TRBV2 and J is TRBJ2-3; possibly TRBD2 for D (5 bases). The germline V and J ends were trimmed by 6 bases and 4 bases, with 17 bases remaining between them. CDR1 is SNHLY and CDR2 is FYNNEI in the germline V gene. This CDR3 has 15 amino acids. CDR3 coding DNA: TGTGCCAGCAGAGTAGGACTGGCCGCAGCAGATACGCAGTATTTT. This sequence encodes CASRVGLAAADTQYF.

V and J are TRBV5-6 and TRBJ2-5, with 7 bases matching TRBD2. Per the germline V gene, CDR1 is SGHDT and CDR2 is YYEEEE. V trimming: 1 base; J trimming: 3 bases; junction bases outside the gene matches: 9. The CDR3 consists of 16 residues. CDR3 sequence: CASSLLAGVLEETQYF. The CDR3 DNA is TGTGCCAGCAGCTTGTTAGCGGGTGTTTTGGAAGAGACCCAGTACTTC. The variable domain in full, with the rest retrieved from reference TRBV5-6 and TRBJ2-5, is DAGVTQSPTHLIKTRGQQVTLRCSPKSGHDTVSWYQQALGQGPQFIFQYYEEEERQRGNFPDRFSGHQFPNYSSELNVNALLLGDSALYLCASSLLAGVLEETQYFGPGTRLLVL.

This clone was seen only once. The V and J genes are TRBV27 and TRBJ2-3; possible D gene TRBD2, 5 bases. With 6 bases removed from V and 1 base from J, the gap between germline ends came to 20 bases. This CDR3 comprises 17 residues. The germline gives CDR1 MNHEY, CDR2 SMNVEV (reference sequence). DNA of the CDR3: TGTGCCAGCAGCTCCCCTCTAAGCTGGGGAGGCACAGATACGCAGTATTTT. It encodes CASSSPLSWGGTDTQYF.

The chain is built from TRBV7-8 and TRBJ2-7; tentatively, D is TRBD2 (7 bases). There are 16 residues in the CDR3. Germline V lookup: CDR1 SGHVS, CDR2 FQNEAQ. V was shortened by 5 bases and J by 2 bases, with 19 bases between the two germline ends. This CDR3 is CASSGLRGAKAYEQYF. In nucleotides, the CDR3 is TGTGCCAGCAGCGGGCTCCGGGGGGCGAAAGCCTACGAGCAGTACTTC. Full variable domain (outside the CDR3, taken from reference TRBV7-8 and TRBJ2-7): GAGVSQSPRYKVAKRGQDVALRCDPISGHVSLFWYQQALGQGPEFLTYFQNEAQLDKSGLPSDRFFAERPEGSVSTLKIQRTQQEDSAVYLCASSGLRGAKAYEQYFGPGTRLTVT.

The chain has TRBV7-2 and TRBJ1-5; D is undetermined. Per germline, CDR1 SGHTA and CDR2 FQGNSA. This CDR3 comprises 13 residues. Trimming left V 0 bases short and J 6 bases short, with 6 bases between. The chain's CDR3 is CASSLARGQPQHF. Written as DNA, the CDR3 is TGTGCCAGCAGCTTAGCACGGGGTCAGCCCCAGCATTTT.

The J gene is TRBJ2-5, the V gene TRBV24-1, with a weak D call TRBD2 (6 bases). Per germline, CDR1 KGHDR and CDR2 SFDVKD. V was cut by 1 base and J by 4 bases, with 15 bases left in between. The CDR3 loop spans 16 amino acids. The CDR3 DNA sequence: TGTGCCACCAGTGATTTAATTTTCGGCGGGATAGAGACCCAGTACTTC. Encoded protein: CATSDLIFGGIETQYF.

J is TRBJ1-6 and V is TRBV11-2; unclear D gene. Germline V gene lookup returns CDR1 SGHAT and CDR2 FQNNGV. The CDR3 is made up of 15 amino acids. Trimming removed 1 base from V and 7 bases from J, with 11 bases in between. The DNA of the CDR3 is TGTGCCAGCAGCTTAGGAGGAGTTGGGAATTCACCCCTCCACTTT. Translating gives CASSLGGVGNSPLHF.

The chain joins TRBV24-1 to TRBJ1-1; 9 bases map to TRBD1. Germline CDR1 reads KGHDR; CDR2 reads SFDVKD. The J segment lost 2 bases and the V segment lost 3 bases, leaving 3 bases of the junction unmatched. There are 15 residues in the CDR3. The CDR3 protein is CATSDAGQGNTEAFF. CDR3 in DNA: TGTGCCACCAGTGATGCGGGACAGGGAAACACTGAAGCTTTCTTT.

This clone showed up just a few times. The V call is TRBV7-3, the J call TRBJ2-1, with 8 positions matching TRBD1. The CDR3 totals 14 residues. CDR1 is SGHTA, CDR2 FQGTGA, per germline. V lost 0 bases and J lost 10; bases outside the gene matches: 5. CDR3 amino acids: CASSLTSGGEEQFF. Written as DNA, the CDR3 is TGTGCCAGCAGCTTAACCTCAGGGGGCGAAGAGCAGTTCTTC.

This clone was recorded many times. This sequence joins TRBV28 and TRBJ1-3; D unclear. From germline, CDR1 is MDHEN and CDR2 SYDVKM. The V end was cut by 5 bases, the J end by 1 base, with 3 bases between. The CDR3 loop spans 12 amino acids. CDR3 loop: CASSPSGNTIYF. CDR3 bases: TGTGCCAGCAGTCCGTCTGGAAACACCATATATTTT.

The chain uses TRBV18 and TRBJ2-7, with 10 bases identical to TRBD1. CDR1 and CDR2 (germline): KGHSH, LQKENI. V trimming: 6 bases; J trimming: 1 base; junction bases outside the gene matches: 3. The CDR3 is 14 residues long. The CDR3 DNA sequence: TGTGCCAGCTCCGGACAGGGGGGGTCCTACGAGCAGTACTTC. Translated: CASSGQGGSYEQYF. The variable domain in full, with the rest retrieved from reference TRBV18 and TRBJ2-7, is NAGVMQNPRHLVRRRGQEARLRCSPMKGHSHVYWYRQLPEEGLKFMVYLQKENIIDESGMPKERFSAEFPKEGPSILRIQQVVRGDSAAYFCASSGQGGSYEQYFGPGTRLTVT.